This TCR beta chain was identified during a study of cytomegalovirus exposure and HLA in healthy donors. Across the study: Earlier results showed approximately 110 million unique TCR beta sequences derived from roughly 190 million T cells. Of the donors genotyped, approximately 430 in all, 65% to 90% fell in the Caucasian-associated ancestry cluster. Overall study findings and caveats: Listed as cytomegalovirus-associated were around 160 TCR beta chains. Being indistinguishable, some V segments were excluded, TRBV6-2 and TRBV6-3 among them.

Trimming stripped 7 bases from V and 0 bases from J, with 15 bases between. The CDR3 is 15 residues long. Germline V gene data show CDR1 as MNHEY and CDR2 as SVGAGI. Concerning this clone: Antigen: not known.

PCR amplification relied on 60 Vbeta primers (plus 13 Jbeta primers). Produced via immunoSEQ multiplex PCR; TCRdb's table is partial and in-frame only. This sample's clone table lists 45,000 to 60,000 clones. The V gene is TRBV6-5, the J gene TRBJ1-1; D remains unclear. This TCR was recovered from a male donor in good health and CMV-seronegative. Sequencing was performed on PBMCs. The CDR3 is CASTRRTGMNTEAFF. The DNA of the CDR3 is TGTGCCAGCACCCGGAGAACGGGGATGAACACTGAAGCTTTCTTT.